The source of this T cell receptor beta chain is a study of blood T cell repertoires in COVID-19. In the study overall: Samples came from the United States, Italy and Spain, spanning acute and convalescent COVID-19. In each case, the material was cDNA or gDNA derived from T cells, B-cell-depleted T cells, or PBMCs.

Original data processing: Reference gene primers were amplified, and this amplification served to estimate nucleated cell counts. Data came from immunoSEQ multiplex PCR; TCRdb stores just in-frame clones and leaves some out. V, J and clone size are taken as reported in that table, and D and trimming were inferred from the DNA itself. The sample carries over 120,000 clones, 80% recorded once. V shed 3 bases and J shed 0 bases, with 7 bases lying between them. This CDR3 contains 14 residues. The germline gives CDR1 MRHNA, CDR2 SNTAGT. This chain uses TRBV6-4 with TRBJ2-3; D may be TRBD1 (5 bases). The receptor was isolated from a man aged 70-80 years who had recovered from COVID-19. The sequenced material came from peripheral blood. CDR3 in DNA: TGTGCCAGCAGTGAGGGGCAGAGCACAGATACGCAGTATTTT. Translation: CASSEGQSTDTQYF.